The table lists the clone carrying this TCR beta chain with a count of one. Its antigen is not known. This specimen belongs to a study of OX40 agonist ivuxolimab in advanced cancers. Study-wide context: While on treatment, patients had intravenous ivuxolimab at 0.01 to 10 mg/kg every 2 weeks. Of the participants, roughly 40% had some prior anti-PD-1, anti-PD-L1 or anti-CTLA-4 therapy, which was allowed.

Whole-study results and caveats: Still undetermined is the antigen specificity of the expanded peripheral T cells.

CDR3 length equals 14 residues. Per germline, CDR1 MNHEY and CDR2 SVGAGI. V was cut by 6 bases and J by 1 base, with 13 bases left in between. At cycle 4 day 1, cycle 7 day 1, and baseline, blood was sampled. Repertoires were generated with immunoSEQ multiplex PCR, while TCRdb's copy carries only in-frame clones and drops some. The table has about 83,000 clones, roughly 87% seen once. The chain joins TRBV6-5 to TRBJ2-7; D might be TRBD2 (6 bases). The TCR was taken from an adult with an advanced solid tumor such as melanoma, head and neck, liver or kidney cancer. Material: CD4+ or CD8+ T cells sorted from blood, obtained in a trial of the OX40 agonist ivuxolimab. CDR3 sequence (DNA): TGTGCCAGCAGGCCCTCGGGAGTTTCCTACGAGCAGTACTTC. Protein: CASRPSGVSYEQYF.